This entry lists 30 T cell receptor beta chains sequenced from one sample in a study of blood T cell repertoires in COVID-19. TCRdb's table, derived via immunoSEQ multiplex PCR, lists solely in-frame clones and lacks some. The sample holds some 400,000 clones, 90% seen once. Sequences were obtained from peripheral blood. The receptors originated from a man younger than 35 with active or convalescent COVID-19.

This clone was detected only once. The gene calls are TRBV4-1 and TRBJ2-1; D not resolved. Per the germline V gene, CDR1 is MGHRA and CDR2 is YSYEKL. The CDR3 is 15 amino acids. V was clipped by 3 bases and J by 6 bases, with 15 bases between them. The CDR3 reads CASSQGQAPANEQFF. The CDR3 nucleotides are TGCGCCAGCAGCCAGGGTCAGGCCCCGGCCAATGAGCAGTTCTTC.

The chain carries TRBV4-1 and TRBJ2-5; 12 bases map to TRBD1. CDR3 length: 17 residues. The V and J ends lost 4 bases and 4 bases, in that order; junction bases with no gene match: 10. Germline V gene data show CDR1 as MGHRA and CDR2 as YSYEKL. CDR3 nucleotide sequence: TGCGCCAGCAGCCCTAGTGGGACAGGGGGCATTTTAGAGACCCAGTACTTC. This codes for CASSPSGTGGILETQYF.

This chain links TRBV4-1 with TRBJ1-5, with 9 bases lining up with TRBD1. Germline V lookup: CDR1 MGHRA, CDR2 YSYEKL. Trimming at V came to 4 bases and at J to 1 base, leaving 5 bases not matched to a gene. This CDR3 is built from 16 residues. CDR3 bases: TGCGCCAGCAGCCGATTGACAGGGGGGAGCAATCAGCCCCAGCATTTT. Amino acids: CASSRLTGGSNQPQHF.

This chain links TRBV28 with TRBJ1-1, with D hard to call. The V end was cut by 6 bases, the J end by 1 base, with 15 bases between. CDR1 MDHEN and CDR2 SYDVKM come from the germline V gene. This CDR3 is built from 15 residues. In nucleotides, the CDR3 is TGTGCCAGCAGGGTACCGCGGCTCACGAACACTGAAGCTTTCTTT. Its protein is CASRVPRLTNTEAFF.

CDR3 DNA: TGTGCCAGCAGCTCTTCAGTCCGGGACTCGTACGAGCAGTACTTC. Translation gives CASSSSVRDSYEQYF. The V call is TRBV7-9, the J call TRBJ2-7; perhaps TRBD2 as D (6 bases). The CDR3 runs 15 residues. Germline-derived CDR1 and CDR2 are SEHNR and FQNEAQ (reference sequence). V dropped 4 bases and J dropped 4 bases, with 17 bases sitting between them. Variable domain in full (rest from reference TRBV7-9 and TRBJ2-7): DTGVSQNPRHKITKRGQNVTFRCDPISEHNRLYWYRQTLGQGPEFLTYFQNEAQLEKSRLLSDRFSAERPKGSFSTLEIQRTEQGDSAMYLCASSSSVRDSYEQYFGPGTRLTVT.

The count of this clone is one. The chain joins TRBV14 to TRBJ2-1; D possibly corresponds to TRBD1 (7 bases). V dropped 1 base and J dropped 9 bases, with 19 bases sitting between them. CDR1 is SGHDN, CDR2 FVKESK, per germline. The CDR3 length is 16 residues. The CDR3 spells CASSQVRGVDLREQFF. CDR3 DNA sequence: TGTGCCAGCAGCCAAGTCAGGGGGGTTGACCTTCGTGAGCAGTTCTTC.

The chain recombines TRBV7-9 with TRBJ1-2; D not resolved. The CDR3 contains 11 residues. Germline V gives CDR1 SEHNR, CDR2 FQNEAQ (reference sequence). V was pared by 5 bases and J by 7 bases, with 8 bases between. The CDR3 sequence is CASSPGFGYTF. CDR3 nucleotides: TGTGCCAGCAGCCCCGGGTTTGGCTACACCTTC.

CDR3 in amino acids: CASSIDTALQDEQYF. CDR3 coding DNA: TGTGCCAGTAGTATAGATACCGCTCTCCAGGACGAGCAGTACTTC. The gene calls are TRBV19 and TRBJ2-7, with no clear D. The CDR3 runs 15 residues. The ends were cut back, 0 bases at V and 5 bases at J, with 14 bases in the middle. The germline CDR1 and CDR2 sequences are LNHDA and SQIVND (reference sequence).

The chain carries TRBV6-5 and TRBJ2-4; D uncertain. CDR1 is MNHEY, CDR2 SVGAGI, per germline. The CDR3 has 15 residues. V was trimmed by 5 bases and J by 0 bases, leaving 11 bases between them. The CDR3 bases are TGTGCCAGCAGTCTAGTGACCCCAGCCAAAAACATTCAGTACTTC. It codes for CASSLVTPAKNIQYF.

The chain has TRBV25-1 and TRBJ2-7; 9 bases are shared with TRBD2. V shed 5 bases and J 7 bases; nucleotides not matched to a gene: 15. Germline V CDR1 and CDR2: MGHDK, SYGVNS. The CDR3 has 16 residues. The CDR3 region is CASSLSGRRRVDEQYF. The CDR3 bases are TGTGCCAGCAGTTTAAGCGGGAGGCGGAGGGTGGATGAGCAGTACTTC.

This clone has only a few counts. The chain is built from TRBV28 and TRBJ1-2; D is unresolved. The CDR3 spans 14 residues. The germline CDR1 and CDR2 sequences are MDHEN and SYDVKM. V was clipped by 3 bases and J by 7 bases, with 15 bases between them. The DNA for the CDR3 is TGTGCCAGCAGTTTCACCACGGGGTTTTTTGGCTACACCTTC. It specifies CASSFTTGFFGYTF.

DNA for the CDR3: TGCAGCGTTGACCCACCGGGACAGGGGTCTGAAGCTTTCTTT. This gives the protein CSVDPPGQGSEAFF. The chain carries TRBV29-1 and TRBJ1-1, with TRBD1 matching over 10 bases. Germline V lookup: CDR1 SQVTM, CDR2 ANQGSEA. V was clipped by 3 bases and J by 6 bases; unmatched bases: 7. The CDR3 runs to 14 residues.

The V gene is TRBV5-1, the J gene TRBJ2-1; TRBD2 matches 8 bases. V lost 4 bases to trimming and J lost 3 bases; unmatched junction nucleotides: 9. There are 16 residues in the CDR3. Germline CDR1 SGHRS, CDR2 YFSETQ. CDR3 nucleotide sequence: TGCGCCAGCAGCAAACTAGCGGAGCATCTCTACAATGAGCAGTTCTTC. Its protein is CASSKLAEHLYNEQFF.

The chain carries TRBV24-1 and TRBJ2-1; 16 bases align to TRBD2. This CDR3 has 18 amino acids. CDR1 is KGHDR and CDR2 is SFDVKD in the germline V gene. J lost 7 bases, V lost 5 bases, and 10 bases had no gene match. The CDR3 bases are TGTGCCACCAGTGCCCGCCCGGGACTAGCGGGAGGGCGGAATGAGCAGTTCTTC. Its translation is CATSARPGLAGGRNEQFF.

This clone was observed once. The gene calls are TRBV28 and TRBJ2-2, with TRBD2 matching 7 bases. V gave up 6 bases and J gave up 4 bases; unmatched junction bases: 11. This CDR3 is built from 16 residues. Germline V gene lookup returns CDR1 MDHEN and CDR2 SYDVKM. CDR3 sequence: CASSPAGRISTGELFF. The CDR3 region has the DNA TGTGCCAGCAGCCCAGCGGGACGGATCTCCACCGGGGAGCTGTTTTTT.

The genes are TRBV5-1 and TRBJ2-1, with 9 bases matching TRBD2. Per the germline V gene, CDR1 is SGHRS and CDR2 is YFSETQ. This CDR3 comprises 15 residues. The J segment lost 7 bases and the V segment lost 0 bases, leaving 5 bases of the junction unmatched. CDR3 in DNA: TGCGCCAGCAGCTTGGCTAGCGGGAAAGGGAATGAGCAGTTCTTC. Residues: CASSLASGKGNEQFF.

The chain recombines TRBV7-3 with TRBJ2-5; 9 positions match TRBD1. Germline V gene sequence: CDR1 SGHTA, CDR2 FQGTGA. Trimming at V came to 2 bases and at J to 5 bases, leaving 9 bases not matched to a gene. The CDR3 spans 16 residues. The CDR3 DNA sequence: TGTGCCAGCAGCTTATCAAGAGGGGGGACAGGGGAGACCCAGTACTTC. Its protein product is CASSLSRGGTGETQYF. Variable domain in full (rest from reference TRBV7-3 and TRBJ2-5): GAGVSQTPSNKVTEKGKYVELRCDPISGHTALYWYRQSLGQGPEFLIYFQGTGAADDSGLPNDRFFAVRPEGSVSTLKIQRTERGDSAVYLCASSLSRGGTGETQYFGPGTRLLVL.

The chain carries TRBV5-6 and TRBJ2-2; 10 bases match TRBD2. This CDR3 comprises 19 residues. CDR1 is SGHDT, CDR2 YYEEEE, per germline. Trimming took 0 bases from V and 4 from J; bases not matched to a gene: 12. The CDR3 region is CASSLVAAGGQLVTGELFF. Here the CDR3 DNA reads TGTGCCAGCAGCTTGGTGGCAGCGGGAGGGCAGTTGGTCACCGGGGAGCTGTTTTTT.

The chain uses TRBV6-5 and TRBJ1-1; TRBD1 aligns across 9 bases. From germline, CDR1 is MNHEY and CDR2 SVGAGI. This CDR3 region has 14 residues. Trimming took 4 bases from V and 2 from J; bases not matched to a gene: 2. The CDR3 DNA reads TGTGCCAGCAGTTGGGACAGGGTCAACACTGAAGCTTTCTTT. Residues: CASSWDRVNTEAFF.

CDR3 in amino acids: CASSTHTGTDTQYF. The DNA for the CDR3 is TGTGCCAGCAGCACCCATACAGGCACAGATACGCAGTATTTT. This rearrangement joins TRBV9 to TRBJ2-3; unclear D gene. In germline, CDR1 is SGDLS, CDR2 YYNGEE. The CDR3 covers 14 residues. Trimming removed 4 bases from V and 1 base from J, with 10 bases in between. The variable domain in full, with the rest retrieved from reference TRBV9 and TRBJ2-3, is DSGVTQTPKHLITATGQRVTLRCSPRSGDLSVYWYQQSLDQGLQFLIQYYNGEERAKGNILERFSAQQFPDLHSELNLSSLELGDSALYFCASSTHTGTDTQYFGPGTRLTVL.

CDR3 in DNA: TGTGCCAGCAGCGCTAGTAGCGGTAGAACCGGGGAGCTGTTTTTT. Its translation is CASSASSGRTGELFF. The chain employs TRBV9 and TRBJ2-2, with D maybe TRBD2 (6 bases). The CDR3 spans 15 residues. V dropped 3 bases and J dropped 5 bases, with 14 bases sitting between them. From germline, CDR1 is SGDLS and CDR2 YYNGEE.

This rearrangement joins TRBV7-9 to TRBJ2-3, with 13 bases that match TRBD2. Germline-derived CDR1 and CDR2 are SEHNR and FQNEAQ (reference sequence). This CDR3 region has 17 residues. Trimming cost V 5 bases and J 5 bases; bases outside gene matches: 10. CDR3 loop: CASSGWTSGSPIDTQYF. As DNA, the CDR3 is TGTGCCAGCAGCGGATGGACTAGCGGGAGCCCGATAGATACGCAGTATTTT.

V gene TRBV7-9 combines with J gene TRBJ1-5, with TRBD1 matching 7 bases. CDR1 is SEHNR, CDR2 FQNEAQ, per germline (reference sequence). This CDR3 contains 18 residues. V shed 5 bases and J 3 bases; nucleotides not matched to a gene: 16. The CDR3 DNA reads as TGTGCCAGCAGCCGTAGCCCCTCCGGGACAGAAAACAATCAGCCCCAGCATTTT. Translated, it gives CASSRSPSGTENNQPQHF.

The chain employs TRBV19 and TRBJ1-6, with D perhaps TRBD1 (6 bases). V was pared by 9 bases and J by 6 bases, with 18 bases between. Germline CDR1 is LNHDA and CDR2 is SQIVND (reference sequence). The CDR3 sequence is 15 residues long. The CDR3 here is CASREQGGFNSPLHF. CDR3 bases: TGTGCCAGCCGAGAACAGGGAGGGTTTAATTCACCCCTCCACTTT.

The chain recombines TRBV6-5 with TRBJ1-4, with D possibly TRBD1 on 6 matching bases. The CDR3 extends over 13 amino acids. The germline gives CDR1 MNHEY, CDR2 SVGAGI. Trimming removed 10 bases at V and 7 bases at J, with 16 bases between. In nucleotides, the CDR3 is TGTGCCACCAACAGGGCAAATGGTGAAAAACTGTTTTTT. Protein product: CATNRANGEKLFF.

The V and J genes are TRBV10-2 and TRBJ2-3; perhaps TRBD2 as D (6 bases). The CDR3 contains 16 residues. CDR1 and CDR2 from the germline V gene are WSHSY and SAAADI. The V and J ends lost 3 bases and 2 bases respectively, with 15 bases between them. CDR3: CASSDIRDFYTDTQYF. DNA of the CDR3: TGCGCCAGCAGTGACATTAGGGACTTTTACACAGATACGCAGTATTTT.

V gene TRBV6-5 combines with J gene TRBJ1-5, with a weak D call TRBD1 (5 bases). CDR1 and CDR2 (germline): MNHEY, SVGAGI. Between the trimmed V and J ends, which lost 6 bases and 4 bases, there was a span of 13 bases. The CDR3 is 14 residues long. Here the CDR3 reads CASRTIDSNQPQHF. The CDR3 coding sequence is TGTGCCAGCAGGACGATAGACAGTAATCAGCCCCAGCATTTT.

The chain links TRBV6-6 to TRBJ2-3, with D maybe TRBD1 (5 bases). The V end lost 6 bases, the J end lost 1 base, and 8 bases lay between the germline ends. The CDR3 has 13 amino acids. Germline CDR1 reads MNHNY; CDR2 reads SVGAGI (reference sequence). The CDR3 region has the DNA TGTGCCAGCAGAGGGGCCGGCACAGATACGCAGTATTTT. Translated: CASRGAGTDTQYF.

Only one count was recorded for this clone. J is TRBJ2-1 and V is TRBV14, with unresolved D. The CDR3 totals 12 residues. Germline values: CDR1 SGHDN, CDR2 FVKESK. Trimming cost V 4 bases and J 7 bases, with 8 bases left between them. CDR3 bases: TGTGCCAGCAGCCCCAGCAGGAATGAGCAGTTCTTC. Protein product: CASSPSRNEQFF.

The V gene is TRBV6-2 or TRBV6-3, the J gene TRBJ2-1; 8 bases match TRBD1. Germline V gives CDR1 MNHEY, CDR2 SVGEGT. After removal of 2 bases from V and 6 bases from J, the junction contained 6 bases not matched to a gene. The CDR3 totals 15 residues. This CDR3 reads CASSYGTGSGNEQFF. The CDR3 DNA reads TGTGCCAGCAGTTACGGGACAGGTTCAGGCAATGAGCAGTTCTTC.